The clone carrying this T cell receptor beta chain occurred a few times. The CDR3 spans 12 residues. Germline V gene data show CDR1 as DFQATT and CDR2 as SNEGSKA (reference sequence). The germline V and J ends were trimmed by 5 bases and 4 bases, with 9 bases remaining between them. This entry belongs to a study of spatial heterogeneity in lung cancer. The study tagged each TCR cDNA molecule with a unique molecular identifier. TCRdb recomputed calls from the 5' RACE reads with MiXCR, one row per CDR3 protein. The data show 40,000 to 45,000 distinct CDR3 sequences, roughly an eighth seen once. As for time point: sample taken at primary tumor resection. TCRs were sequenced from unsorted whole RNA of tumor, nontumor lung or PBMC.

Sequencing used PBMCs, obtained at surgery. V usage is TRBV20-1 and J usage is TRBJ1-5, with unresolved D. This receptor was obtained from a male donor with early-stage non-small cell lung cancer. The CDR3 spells CSAPQPNQPQHF. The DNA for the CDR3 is TGCAGTGCTCCACAGCCGAATCAGCCCCAGCATTTT.